This T cell receptor beta chain was identified in a study of cytomegalovirus exposure and HLA in healthy donors. Nominal health characterized the donors when sampled, though unrecorded immune exposures were likely. The CDR3 covers 12 residues. V was cut by 3 bases and J by 5 bases, with 7 bases left in between. CDR1 SGHTA and CDR2 FQGNSA come from the germline V gene. With 60 Vbeta and 13 Jbeta primers, the PCR was carried out. Assay: immunoSEQ multiplex PCR; the TCRdb copy retains only in-frame clones and omits some. The profile shows 150,000 to 200,000 clones, roughly 70% of them singletons. This clone was seen more than once but under ten times.

The genes are TRBV7-2 and TRBJ2-5; D uncertain. This receptor was obtained from a woman in her late teens or twenties in good health and CMV-seropositive. The source material was PBMCs. DNA for the CDR3: TGTGCCAGCAGCTTTCCCCGGGAGACCCAGTACTTC. Residues: CASSFPRETQYF.